The clone carrying this TCR beta chain was recorded a few times. The antigen remains unidentified. This was a survey-level run. TCRdb's table, derived via immunoSEQ multiplex PCR, lists solely in-frame clones and lacks some. The sample contains about 46,000 clones, about 80% of which appear only once. The data were obtained in a study of STAT5B mutations in CD4+ large granular lymphocyte leukemia. This CDR3 is built from 15 residues. With V trimmed by 4 bases and J by 3 bases, 8 bases remained unmatched. From germline, CDR1 is SGHRS and CDR2 YFSETQ. Study-wide results and limits: Without HLA matching, higher CD4+ than CD8+ T-LGLL clonality could reflect small sample size. Top patient clones used TRBV06 genes more often: 8/27 versus 2/35 in controls.

Sample: CD4+ T cells from blood buffy coats. This clonotype was sampled from a human donor in good health. The rearrangement joins TRBV5-1 to TRBJ1-1, with TRBD1 identical over 8 bases. CDR3 nucleotide sequence: TGCGCCAGCAGCGGCAGGGGGCGGTGGGACACTGAAGCTTTCTTT. Amino acids: CASSGRGRWDTEAFF.